Each of the 15 T cell receptor beta chains below was sequenced from the same sample in a study of shared clonotypes between healthy human individuals. Sequencing was performed with immunoSEQ multiplex PCR; in TCRdb, only in-frame clones are kept and a portion is missing. This table holds around 2.1 million clones, roughly 91% found once. The naive CD8 subset, CD45RO-negative cells positively selected for CCR7, excluded terminally differentiated effector memory CD45RA+ cells. The sample consisted of naive CD8+ T cells from PBMCs. These receptors were obtained from a man aged 18 to 29 in good health. Some clones in this sample may be carry-over from other donors' samples.

A note on this clone: Other DNA sequences in this specimen translate into the identical CDR3. V usage is TRBV4-1 and J usage is TRBJ2-5; no firm D call. Per germline, CDR1 MGHRA and CDR2 YSYEKL. The CDR3 spans 14 residues. The V end was cut by 1 base, the J end by 0 bases, with 6 bases between. The CDR3 spells CASSQGPYQETQYF. CDR3 coding DNA: TGCGCCAGCAGCCAAGGACCGTACCAAGAGACCCAGTACTTC.

The rearrangement links TRBV7-6 to TRBJ2-5; D gene uncertain. The V gene lost 0 bases and the J gene lost 1 base, with 12 bases spanning the gap. Germline V gene lookup returns CDR1 SGHVS and CDR2 FNYEAQ. This CDR3 region has 16 residues. The CDR3 DNA follows: TGTGCCAGCAGCTTAGCGGGCCAAGTCCCCCAAGAGACCCAGTACTTC. Translated: CASSLAGQVPQETQYF.

This clone was detected once. V gene TRBV13 combines with J gene TRBJ2-7; 10 nucleotides align to TRBD1. From germline, CDR1 is PRHDT and CDR2 FYEKMQ (reference sequence). The CDR3 runs 14 residues. Unmatched junction bases numbered 5, after V lost 5 bases and J lost 4 bases. In DNA form, the CDR3 reads TGTGCCAGCAGCCCGGACAGGGGGAGGTACGAGCAGTACTTC. Translated: CASSPDRGRYEQYF.

V usage is TRBV27 and J usage is TRBJ2-7; D is unclear. Trimming removed 0 bases at V and 7 bases at J, with 10 bases between. Per the germline V gene, CDR1 is MNHEY and CDR2 is SMNVEV (reference sequence). The CDR3 runs 13 residues. CDR3 nucleotides: TGTGCCAGCAGTTTATCGGTGGGTAGGGAGCAGTACTTC. This encodes CASSLSVGREQYF.

The rearrangement joins TRBV10-2 to TRBJ2-1, with D uncertain. Per germline, CDR1 WSHSY and CDR2 SAAADI. V was shortened by 1 base and J by 8 bases, with 9 bases between the two germline ends. The CDR3 is made up of 13 amino acids. The CDR3 region is CASSEFRSHEQFF. DNA of the CDR3: TGCGCCAGCAGTGAGTTCCGCTCCCATGAGCAGTTCTTC.

The chain uses TRBV6-5 and TRBJ1-1; 8 nucleotides agree with TRBD1. V dropped 2 bases and J dropped 2; count of bases not matched to a gene: 4. CDR3 size: 15 residues. Germline V lookup: CDR1 MNHEY, CDR2 SVGAGI. The CDR3 coding sequence is TGTGCCAGCAGTTACGGGACAGGAAGAAACACTGAAGCTTTCTTT. This codes for CASSYGTGRNTEAFF.

This chain joins TRBV6-1 and TRBJ1-2; D possibly corresponds to TRBD1 (6 bases). Trimming cost V 0 bases and J 1 base, with 15 bases left between them. Germline V CDR1 and CDR2: MNHNS, SASEGT. CDR3 length: 17 residues. CDR3 residues: CASSEAGTGRNNYGYTF. CDR3 nucleotides: TGTGCCAGCAGTGAAGCGGGTACAGGGAGAAATAACTATGGCTACACCTTC.

The chain links TRBV19 to TRBJ2-7; possible D gene TRBD1, 6 bases. The V gene lost 3 bases and the J gene lost 1 base, with 13 bases spanning the gap. CDR3 size: 15 residues. The germline V gene encodes CDR1 LNHDA and CDR2 SQIVND (reference sequence). CDR3 DNA: TGTGCCAGTAGTATTCGGGACATTCGATCCTACGAGCAGTACTTC. Translating it yields CASSIRDIRSYEQYF.

The chain has TRBV4-3 and TRBJ2-1, with TRBD2 matching over 10 bases. There are 15 residues in the CDR3. CDR1 is LGHNA and CDR2 is YSLEER in the germline V gene. The ends lost 1 base at V and 9 bases at J; junction bases unmatched: 6. The CDR3 spells CASSQATSGTSEQFF. The CDR3 coding sequence is TGCGCCAGCAGCCAAGCCACTAGCGGGACTAGTGAGCAGTTCTTC.

The J gene is TRBJ2-7, the V gene TRBV7-2; D is undetermined. This CDR3 is 14 amino acids long. With 5 bases removed from V and 2 bases from J, the gap between germline ends came to 13 bases. Germline CDR1 reads SGHTA; CDR2 reads FQGNSA. The DNA for the CDR3 is TGTGCCAGCAGCCGCGGCTCCAGGACCTACGAGCAGTACTTC. It specifies CASSRGSRTYEQYF.

The CDR3 is CASSLVDSPGNTIYF. For the CDR3, the DNA is TGTGCCAGCAGCTTAGTTGACAGTCCTGGAAACACCATATATTTT. The genes are TRBV7-8 and TRBJ1-3; tentatively, D is TRBD1 (5 bases). The germline V and J ends were trimmed by 1 base and 2 bases, with 9 bases remaining between them. CDR1 and CDR2 from the germline V gene are SGHVS and FQNEAQ. The CDR3 consists of 15 residues.

The count of this clone is one. This chain uses TRBV12-1 with TRBJ2-3; the table's D gene call, TRBD2, was not cross checked with the DNA. TRBV12-1 is a recognized pseudogene. The CDR3 runs 17 residues. The CDR3 here is CASSFFQREGSTDTQYF. CDR3 DNA sequence: TGTGCCAGCAGCTTTTTCCAGCGGGAGGGTAGCACAGATACGCAGTATTTT.

The genes are TRBV2 and TRBJ2-5; 8 bases match TRBD1. The CDR3 covers 13 residues. V trimming: 3 bases; J trimming: 9 bases; junction bases outside the gene matches: 6. From germline, CDR1 is SNHLY and CDR2 FYNNEI. The CDR3 sequence is CASSEAGGRPQYF. CDR3 DNA sequence: TGTGCCAGCAGTGAGGCAGGGGGCCGGCCCCAGTACTTC. The full variable domain, rest sourced from reference TRBV2 and TRBJ2-5, is EPEVTQTPSHQVTQMGQEVILRCVPISNHLYFYWYRQILGQKVEFLVSFYNNEISEKSEIFDDQFSVERPDGSNFTLKIRSTKLEDSAMYFCASSEAGGRPQYFGPGTRLLVL.

J is TRBJ2-7 and V is TRBV5-1; TRBD1 might be the D (5 bases). The V end was cut by 0 bases, the J end by 1 base, with 11 bases between. Germline lookup yields CDR1 SGHRS and CDR2 YFSETQ. The CDR3 totals 15 residues. CDR3 DNA sequence: TGCGCCAGCAGCTTGGATAGGACACGATCCTACGAGCAGTACTTC. Translation: CASSLDRTRSYEQYF.

The chain is built from TRBV7-2 and TRBJ1-2; possible D gene TRBD1, 6 bases. CDR1 SGHTA and CDR2 FQGNSA come from the germline V gene. This CDR3 contains 14 residues. Trimming removed 5 bases from V and 1 base from J, with 11 bases in between. The CDR3: CASSRRDNNYGYTF. The CDR3 nucleotides read TGTGCCAGCAGCCGACGGGACAATAACTATGGCTACACCTTC.